These 32 T cell receptor beta chains were sequenced from one sample in a study of shared clonotypes between healthy human individuals. Naivety among CD8 cells was defined by CD45RO negativity and positive CCR7 selection, thereby excluding terminally differentiated effector memory CD45RA+ cells. Using immunoSEQ multiplex PCR, the repertoire was profiled, and TCRdb retains in-frame clones only, with some absent. This sample has 2 million to 2.5 million clones; under 95% occur once, and the top ten carry approximately 1.7%. The material sequenced was naive CD8+ T cells from PBMCs. All receptors derive from a young man in good health. Some clones in this sample may be carry-over from other donors' samples.

V and J are TRBV5-1 and TRBJ1-1; TRBD1 is a possible D gene (6 bases). This CDR3 is built from 16 residues. The ends were cut back, 0 bases at V and 1 base at J, with 13 bases in the middle. Germline V lookup: CDR1 SGHRS, CDR2 YFSETQ. In nucleotides, the CDR3 is TGCGCCAGCAGCTTGGCCTTTACAGGGACGAACACTGAAGCTTTCTTT. This translates into CASSLAFTGTNTEAFF.

As to this clone: This sample includes further DNA sequences coding for the same CDR3. V gene TRBV5-6 combines with J gene TRBJ1-5; weak D call: TRBD1 (5 bases). CDR1 and CDR2 from the germline V gene are SGHDT and YYEEEE. This CDR3 has 13 residues. The V end lost 2 bases, the J end lost 5 bases, and 8 bases lay between the germline ends. The CDR3 coding sequence is TGTGCCAGCAGCTTCGGGGGGGATCAGCCCCAGCATTTT. Translation gives CASSFGGDQPQHF.

The CDR3, as DNA: TGTGCCAGCAGCTGGACAGGGTGGGATGGCTACACCTTC. Translating gives CASSWTGWDGYTF. V is TRBV6-5 and J is TRBJ1-2; 8 bases are a match to TRBD1. CDR3 size: 13 residues. Losses at the gene ends were 6 bases for V and 6 bases for J; bases not matched to a gene: 6. Germline CDR1 and CDR2: MNHEY and SVGAGI.

This rearrangement joins TRBV15 to TRBJ2-2; 8 bases match TRBD2. Trimming at V came to 0 bases and at J to 7 bases, leaving 13 bases not matched to a gene. CDR1 LNHNV and CDR2 YYDKDF come from the germline V gene (reference sequence). The CDR3 is 18 amino acids. CDR3 sequence: CATSRDPGLVPQNGELFF. Here the CDR3 DNA reads TGTGCCACCAGCAGAGATCCGGGACTAGTTCCCCAGAACGGGGAGCTGTTTTTT.

The J gene is TRBJ2-6, the V gene TRBV9, with D perhaps matching TRBD1 (6 bases). CDR1 is SGDLS, CDR2 YYNGEE, per germline. The CDR3 has 17 amino acids. The ends were cut back, 3 bases at V and 2 bases at J, with 15 bases in the middle. For the CDR3, the DNA is TGTGCCAGCAGCGCTAATATCAGGGGCACTGGGGCCAACGTCCTGACTTTC. It is translated as CASSANIRGTGANVLTF.

This clone was found once. This chain uses TRBV6-1 with TRBJ1-6; possible D gene TRBD1, 5 bases. This CDR3 spans 12 amino acids. Trimming took off 3 bases at V and 8 bases at J, with 5 bases between the two ends. Germline V lookup: CDR1 MNHNS, CDR2 SASEGT. The CDR3 DNA is TGTGCCAGCAGTGACAGGGATTCACCCCTCCACTTT. This sequence encodes CASSDRDSPLHF.

The chain couples TRBV25-1 to TRBJ1-2; D gene ambiguous. This CDR3 is 15 amino acids long. The V gene's germline CDR1 is MGHDK and CDR2 SYGVNS. V dropped 1 base and J dropped 0 bases, with 9 bases sitting between them. The CDR3 nucleotides are TGTGCCAGCAGTGAATTCGGGTTAGCTAACTATGGCTACACCTTC. This codes for CASSEFGLANYGYTF.

This chain connects TRBV7-8 to TRBJ2-7; 9 bases are a match to TRBD1. This CDR3 contains 15 residues. CDR1 and CDR2 from the germline V gene are SGHVS and FQNEAQ. Losses at the gene ends were 1 base for V and 7 bases for J; bases not matched to a gene: 8. This CDR3 is CASSLGGTGSSEQYF. The CDR3 coding sequence is TGTGCCAGCAGCTTAGGAGGGACAGGGTCCAGTGAGCAGTACTTC.

The CDR3 DNA follows: TGTGCCAGCAGCTGGGACACAAATGAAAAACTGTTTTTT. Amino acids: CASSWDTNEKLFF. The J gene is TRBJ1-4, the V gene TRBV7-9, with D possibly TRBD1 on 6 matching bases. The CDR3 runs to 13 residues. Germline CDR1 reads SEHNR; CDR2 reads FQNEAQ (reference sequence). Trimming pared 4 bases from V and 5 bases from J, leaving 8 bases between.

V gene TRBV28 combines with J gene TRBJ2-3; TRBD2 agrees at 7 bases. There are 14 residues in the CDR3. Trimming took 3 bases from V and 2 from J; bases not matched to a gene: 2. The germline V gene has CDR1 MDHEN and CDR2 SYDVKM. As DNA, the CDR3 is TGTGCCAGCAGTTTTGCGGGGGTCACAGATACGCAGTATTTT. This sequence encodes CASSFAGVTDTQYF.

The chain combines TRBV7-9 with TRBJ2-5; no definite D call. The germline V gene has CDR1 SEHNR and CDR2 FQNEAQ (reference sequence). The ends were cut back, 0 bases at V and 4 bases at J, with 9 bases in the middle. The CDR3 contains 14 residues. The CDR3 DNA is TGTGCCAGCAGCTTAGCAGGGATCGGAGAGACCCAGTACTTC. Protein: CASSLAGIGETQYF.

V gene TRBV7-9 combines with J gene TRBJ2-1; no definite D call. Per the germline V gene, CDR1 is SEHNR and CDR2 is FQNEAQ (reference sequence). The V end lost 1 base, the J end lost 9 bases, and 16 bases lay between the germline ends. CDR3 length: 15 amino acids. CDR3 protein: CASSLGPPPTFEQFF. CDR3 nucleotide sequence: TGTGCCAGCAGCTTAGGCCCTCCCCCAACGTTTGAGCAGTTCTTC.

This chain connects TRBV30 to TRBJ2-3, with 7 bases identical to TRBD2. After removal of 5 bases from V and 2 bases from J, the junction contained 4 bases not matched to a gene. The CDR3 is 13 residues long. The germline CDR1 and CDR2 sequences are GTSNPN and SVGIG (reference sequence). The CDR3 region is CAWGDYPTDTQYF. The CDR3 DNA follows: TGTGCCTGGGGGGACTATCCCACAGATACGCAGTATTTT.

The rearrangement uses TRBV7-6 and TRBJ1-4, with D perhaps matching TRBD1 (6 bases). The CDR3 extends over 15 amino acids. CDR1 is SGHVS and CDR2 is FNYEAQ in the germline V gene. V dropped 1 base and J dropped 5 bases, with 11 bases sitting between them. The CDR3 DNA is TGTGCCAGCAGCTTAGGACAGGCTGTAAATGAAAAACTGTTTTTT. Protein: CASSLGQAVNEKLFF.

Worth noting for this clone: Additional DNA sequences in this sample encode the identical CDR3. This chain joins TRBV7-9 and TRBJ1-2; D uncertain. V was clipped by 1 base and J by 4 bases, with 7 bases between them. Germline CDR1 reads SEHNR; CDR2 reads FQNEAQ (reference sequence). CDR3 size: 13 residues. The CDR3 loop is CASSLEAGYGYTF. CDR3 nucleotide sequence: TGTGCCAGCAGCTTAGAGGCAGGCTATGGCTACACCTTC.

V is TRBV28 and J is TRBJ1-1; D not resolved. From germline, CDR1 is MDHEN and CDR2 SYDVKM. V was clipped by 7 bases and J by 0 bases, with 6 bases between them. There are 12 residues in the CDR3. CDR3 sequence: CASTTVNTEAFF. For the CDR3, the DNA is TGTGCCAGCACCACCGTGAACACTGAAGCTTTCTTT. The full variable domain, in which reference TRBV28 and TRBJ1-1 provide the parts outside the CDR3, is DVKVTQSSRYLVKRTGEKVFLECVQDMDHENMFWYRQDPGLGLRLIYFSYDVKMKEKGDIPEGYSVSREKKERFSLILESASTNQTSMYLCASTTVNTEAFFGQGTRLTVV.

The CDR3 coding sequence is TGTGCCAGCAGCGTTTCAGGCTCTGAGCAGTTCTTC. This translates into CASSVSGSEQFF. The V call is TRBV9, the J call TRBJ2-1; D uncertain. This CDR3 is 12 amino acids long. Trimming took off 2 bases at V and 9 bases at J, with 9 bases between the two ends. In germline, CDR1 is SGDLS, CDR2 YYNGEE.

The chain recombines TRBV9 with TRBJ2-2; no firm D call. CDR3 length: 15 amino acids. In germline, CDR1 is SGDLS, CDR2 YYNGEE. The V gene lost 0 bases and the J gene lost 1 base, with 7 bases spanning the gap. This CDR3 is CASSVAEGNTGELFF. CDR3 DNA: TGTGCCAGCAGCGTAGCGGAAGGGAACACCGGGGAGCTGTTTTTT.

This sequence joins TRBV21-1 and TRBJ2-7; the table's D call, TRBD1, has no DNA check behind it. TRBV21-1 is a pseudogene segment. CDR3 length: 14 amino acids. The CDR3 sequence is CASSTGQPTYEQYF. CDR3 sequence (DNA): TGTGCCAGCAGCACGGGACAGCCAACCTACGAGCAGTACTTC.

V gene TRBV27 combines with J gene TRBJ1-4; 7 nucleotides agree with TRBD1. CDR3 length: 16 residues. In germline, CDR1 is MNHEY, CDR2 SMNVEV (reference sequence). Trimming removed 6 bases from V and 2 bases from J; junction bases left unmatched: 9. The CDR3 sequence: CASRGDRTSTNEKLFF. CDR3 coding DNA: TGTGCCAGCAGAGGGGACAGAACCTCGACTAATGAAAAACTGTTTTTT. The full variable domain, completed using reference TRBV27 and TRBJ1-4, is EAQVTQNPRYLITVTGKKLTVTCSQNMNHEYMSWYRQDPGLGLRQIYYSMNVEVTDKGDVPEGYKVSRKEKRNFPLILESPSPNQTSLYFCASRGDRTSTNEKLFFGSGTQLSVL.

The chain links TRBV4-1 to TRBJ2-7; 9 bases fit TRBD1. This CDR3 spans 16 amino acids. J lost 5 bases, V lost 2 bases, and 10 bases had no gene match. Germline-derived CDR1 and CDR2 are MGHRA and YSYEKL. The CDR3 DNA reads as TGCGCCAGCAGCCAATACCCGGGACAGGGTCCTGACGAGCAGTACTTC. Protein: CASSQYPGQGPDEQYF.

V gene TRBV2 combines with J gene TRBJ2-3; D is undetermined. V shed 2 bases and J shed 2 bases, with 5 bases lying between them. The germline V gene has CDR1 SNHLY and CDR2 FYNNEI. The CDR3 is made up of 13 amino acids. CDR3 coding DNA: TGTGCCAGCAGTGAACCATTCACAGATACGCAGTATTTT. This sequence encodes CASSEPFTDTQYF. The full variable domain, with the rest looked up from reference TRBV2 and TRBJ2-3, is EPEVTQTPSHQVTQMGQEVILRCVPISNHLYFYWYRQILGQKVEFLVSFYNNEISEKSEIFDDQFSVERPDGSNFTLKIRSTKLEDSAMYFCASSEPFTDTQYFGPGTRLTVL.

This clone is a singleton in its sample. V gene TRBV6-5 combines with J gene TRBJ2-3; 10 bases are shared with TRBD2. The CDR3 has 16 residues. Unmatched junction bases numbered 5, after V lost 0 bases and J lost 5 bases. Germline loops: CDR1 MNHEY, CDR2 SVGAGI. Written as DNA, the CDR3 is TGTGCCAGCAGTTACTCTAGCGGGAGGCAAGGAGATACGCAGTATTTT. This sequence encodes CASSYSSGRQGDTQYF.

This clone was found once. The chain combines TRBV28 with TRBJ2-7; 7 bases agree with TRBD1. This CDR3 has 16 residues. The V gene's germline CDR1 is MDHEN and CDR2 SYDVKM. The J segment lost 0 bases and the V segment lost 3 bases, leaving 8 bases of the junction unmatched. The CDR3, as DNA: TGTGCCAGCAGTTTTAAGAAAGGGACAGCCTCCTACGAGCAGTACTTC. Amino acid sequence: CASSFKKGTASYEQYF.

The chain employs TRBV4-1 and TRBJ1-4, with unresolved D. Trimming pared 0 bases from V and 7 bases from J, leaving 15 bases between. The CDR3 is 16 residues long. CDR1 and CDR2 (germline): MGHRA, YSYEKL. As DNA, the CDR3 is TGCGCCAGCAGCCAAGATTTCGGGTTTGGCGTTGAAAAACTGTTTTTT. Protein product: CASSQDFGFGVEKLFF.

The chain combines TRBV28 with TRBJ2-1, with 16 bases identical to TRBD2. The CDR3 length is 23 residues. V lost 4 bases to trimming and J lost 1 base; unmatched junction nucleotides: 19. CDR1 and CDR2 (germline): MDHEN, SYDVKM. CDR3 nucleotides: TGTGCCAGCAGTTACAATCACCCGGGACTAGCGGGAGGGCCACTGGAATCCTACAATGAGCAGTTCTTC. This translates into CASSYNHPGLAGGPLESYNEQFF.

With respect to this clone: The sample contains more than one DNA sequence encoding this CDR3. This chain connects TRBV28 to TRBJ2-7; D gene uncertain. Germline CDR1 is MDHEN and CDR2 is SYDVKM. The CDR3 covers 11 residues. V lost 4 bases, J lost 4 bases, and 5 bases lay in between. The DNA for the CDR3 is TGTGCCAGCAGTTCGCTGTACGAGCAGTACTTC. This translates into CASSSLYEQYF.

Only one count was recorded for this clone. This rearrangement joins TRBV2 to TRBJ2-5; no reliable D call. Germline CDR1 reads SNHLY; CDR2 reads FYNNEI. V shed 4 bases and J shed 3 bases, with 12 bases lying between them. This CDR3 has 14 residues. As DNA, the CDR3 is TGTGCCAGCAGTGTCGCGGCTTCTGAAGAGACCCAGTACTTC. The encoded protein is CASSVAASEETQYF.

Points on this clone: A junction boundary mismatches the germline segment, possibly from a read error. The chain is built from TRBV11-2 and TRBJ2-1; no clear D. Looked up from germline, CDR1 is SGHAT and CDR2 is FQNNGV. The CDR3 spans 14 residues. The CDR3 DNA reads TGTGCCACCAGCGAGGACCGGTCCTACAATGAGCAGTTCTTC. Its protein product is CATSEDRSYNEQFF. Filled out from reference TRBV11-2 and TRBJ2-1, the complete variable domain reads EAGVAQSPRYKIIEKRQSVAFWCNPISGHATLYWYQQILGQGPKLLIQFQNNGVVDDSQLPKDRFSAERLKGVDSTLKIQPAKLEDSAVYLCATSEDRSYNEQFFGPGTRLTVL.

Here the CDR3 reads CASSLSDQPQHF. For the CDR3, the DNA is TGTGCCAGCAGCTTATCGGACCAGCCCCAGCATTTT. The gene calls are TRBV13 and TRBJ1-5; D not resolved. The CDR3 is 12 amino acids. Looked up from germline, CDR1 is PRHDT and CDR2 is FYEKMQ (reference sequence). The V and J ends lost 2 bases and 7 bases respectively, with 6 bases between them.

The chain has TRBV19 and TRBJ1-1; the match to TRBD1 covers 8 bases. V lost 6 bases to trimming and J lost 4 bases; unmatched junction nucleotides: 4. This CDR3 comprises 13 residues. Germline assignment: CDR1 LNHDA and CDR2 SQIVND (reference sequence). CDR3 residues: CASRQGGITEAFF. The CDR3 DNA is TGTGCCAGTAGACAGGGGGGGATCACTGAAGCTTTCTTT.

The chain combines TRBV4-1 with TRBJ1-4; D call uncertain. The CDR3 is 14 residues long. V gave up 4 bases and J gave up 4 bases, with 10 bases separating them. The germline V gene has CDR1 MGHRA and CDR2 YSYEKL. The CDR3 nucleotides are TGCGCCAGCAGCCCATGGGAACTTAATGAAAAACTGTTTTTT. This translates into CASSPWELNEKLFF.